These 23 T cell receptor beta chains came from one sample sequenced in a study of cytomegalovirus exposure and HLA in healthy donors. Amplification used 60 Vbeta primers and 13 Jbeta primers. TCRdb keeps only in-frame clones here, not all; method: immunoSEQ multiplex PCR. The sample includes approximately 97,000 clones, approximately 64% seen only once; the top ten take 4.5% to 5%. Specimen: PBMCs. These receptors were collected from a human donor in good health.

The rearrangement uses TRBV13 and TRBJ1-6, with D unresolved. The CDR3 covers 14 residues. The V end was cut by 5 bases, the J end by 7 bases, with 12 bases between. Germline V gene lookup returns CDR1 PRHDT and CDR2 FYEKMQ (reference sequence). CDR3 region: CASSPWPGNSPLHF. CDR3 in DNA: TGTGCCAGCAGCCCGTGGCCGGGGAATTCACCCCTCCACTTT.

This chain uses TRBV5-1 with TRBJ2-3; 7 bases fit TRBD2. The CDR3 sequence is 15 residues long. Germline lookup yields CDR1 SGHRS and CDR2 YFSETQ. The V and J ends lost 2 bases and 3 bases, in that order; junction bases with no gene match: 6. CDR3 region: CASSFSTSSTDTQYF. CDR3 coding DNA: TGCGCCAGCAGCTTTTCGACTAGCAGTACAGATACGCAGTATTTT.

This clone turned up a few times. The chain couples TRBV7-9 to TRBJ2-7; the match to TRBD2 covers 7 bases. Losses at the gene ends were 8 bases for V and 1 base for J; bases not matched to a gene: 5. This CDR3 is 13 amino acids long. The germline V gene has CDR1 SEHNR and CDR2 FQNEAQ (reference sequence). The CDR3 spells CASSERDSYEQYF. CDR3 DNA: TGTGCCAGCTCAGAGCGGGATTCCTACGAGCAGTACTTC.

Here the CDR3 DNA reads TGTGCCAGTAGTATAGGGTCTACCTACAATGAGCAGTTCTTC. Translating gives CASSIGSTYNEQFF. The V gene is TRBV19, the J gene TRBJ2-1, with no clear D. V gave up 1 base and J gave up 2 bases, with 6 bases separating them. The germline gives CDR1 LNHDA, CDR2 SQIVND (reference sequence). This CDR3 comprises 14 residues.

Here the CDR3 reads CSAKGGAGSNTGELFF. DNA for the CDR3: TGCAGCGCCAAGGGCGGAGCGGGGTCGAACACCGGGGAGCTGTTTTTT. The chain joins TRBV29-1 to TRBJ2-2; TRBD2 matches at 7 bases. CDR3 length: 16 amino acids. Germline lookup yields CDR1 SQVTM and CDR2 ANQGSEA. J was trimmed by 0 bases and V by 7 bases; bases with no gene match: 11.

The sample holds a few counts of this clone. This chain uses TRBV4-1 with TRBJ2-1, with TRBD1 matching over 11 bases. Germline CDR1 reads MGHRA; CDR2 reads YSYEKL. The junction had 3 bases not matched to a gene; V was cut back by 2 bases and J by 6 bases. The length of the CDR3 is 15 residues. Here the CDR3 DNA reads TGCGCCAGCAGCCAAACCGGGACAGGGGGCAATGAGCAGTTCTTC. This codes for CASSQTGTGGNEQFF.

As to this clone: Lacking the conserved final phenylalanine or tryptophan, this CDR3 likely reflects a read error. The chain uses TRBV19 and TRBJ2-6; 8 nucleotides match TRBD1. The germline CDR1 and CDR2 sequences are LNHDA and SQIVND (reference sequence). V gave up 8 bases and J gave up 0 bases; unmatched junction bases: 3. The CDR3 consists of 15 residues. The CDR3 nucleotides are TGTGCCAGTGGGGACAGGATCTCTGGGGCCAACGTCCTGACTTCC. Translation gives CASGDRISGANVLTS.

The chain combines TRBV11-2 with TRBJ1-3; 7 bases agree with TRBD1. Germline lookup yields CDR1 SGHAT and CDR2 FQNNGV. The length of the CDR3 is 14 residues. V gave up 3 bases and J gave up 2 bases; unmatched junction bases: 1. The CDR3 DNA follows: TGTGCCAGCAGCTTCGGGACAGCTGGAAACACCATATATTTT. As protein: CASSFGTAGNTIYF.

This chain joins TRBV30 and TRBJ2-1; a weak D match, TRBD2 (5 bases). CDR1 is GTSNPN and CDR2 is SVGIG in the germline V gene (reference sequence). The CDR3 contains 12 residues. V dropped 0 bases and J dropped 7 bases, with 7 bases sitting between them. CDR3 coding DNA: TGTGCCTGGAGTGTACTAGGGAATGAGCAGTTCTTC. This gives the protein CAWSVLGNEQFF.

This clone occurred once. The CDR3 spells CSVSGQTNYEQYF. In DNA form, the CDR3 reads TGCAGCGTTTCAGGGCAGACAAACTACGAGCAGTACTTC. The chain recombines TRBV29-1 with TRBJ2-7; tentatively, D is TRBD1 (5 bases). V was trimmed by 5 bases and J by 3 bases, leaving 14 bases between them. In germline, CDR1 is SQVTM, CDR2 ANQGSEA. The CDR3 runs to 13 residues.

The chain couples TRBV4-1 to TRBJ2-1, with a tentative D call TRBD1 (6 bases). The CDR3 loop spans 17 amino acids. The V and J ends lost 1 base and 4 bases respectively, with 17 bases between them. Germline V CDR1 and CDR2: MGHRA, YSYEKL. CDR3 sequence reads: CASSQVLTGPFYNEQFF. CDR3 in DNA: TGCGCCAGCAGCCAAGTACTGACAGGACCCTTTTACAATGAGCAGTTCTTC.

The sample holds a few counts of this clone. The rearrangement uses TRBV10-3 and TRBJ2-7, with a possible D match to TRBD1 (6 bases). CDR1 and CDR2 (germline): ENHRY, SYGVKD. The V end was cut by 4 bases, the J end by 4 bases, with 11 bases between. This CDR3 is built from 13 residues. CDR3 in DNA: TGTGCCATCAGTGGACAGGAAGCATACGAGCAGTACTTC. Its protein product is CAISGQEAYEQYF.

This clone appeared a few times. The chain combines TRBV10-1 with TRBJ2-5, with TRBD2 matching over 7 bases. The DNA end favors TRBJ2-7, so the J call may be wrong. This CDR3 comprises 13 residues. CDR1 is WNHNN, CDR2 SYGVQD, per germline (reference sequence). The CDR3 here is CASSGGGAYEQYF. Here the CDR3 DNA reads TGCGCCAGCAGTGGTGGGGGGGCCTACGAGCAGTACTTC.

The gene calls are TRBV6-5 and TRBJ1-2, with D possibly TRBD1 on 6 matching bases. The CDR3 has 13 residues. Germline CDR1 MNHEY, CDR2 SVGAGI. Trimming pared 6 bases from V and 7 bases from J, leaving 15 bases between. CDR3 residues: CASSAPKQGGYTF. The CDR3 DNA is TGTGCCAGCAGCGCGCCTAAACAGGGTGGCTACACCTTC.

The sample holds a few counts of this clone. J is TRBJ2-5 and V is TRBV5-1, with D possibly matching TRBD2 (6 bases). V lost 2 bases, J lost 0 bases, and 8 bases lay in between. This CDR3 is built from 14 residues. In germline, CDR1 is SGHRS, CDR2 YFSETQ. The CDR3 is CASSFGTYQETQYF. CDR3 in DNA: TGCGCCAGCAGCTTCGGGACTTACCAAGAGACCCAGTACTTC.

The genes are TRBV7-9 and TRBJ2-1; 8 nucleotides align to TRBD2. This CDR3 spans 16 amino acids. V dropped 5 bases and J dropped 7; count of bases not matched to a gene: 13. CDR1 is SEHNR and CDR2 is FQNEAQ in the germline V gene (reference sequence). In DNA form, the CDR3 reads TGTGCCAGCAGCCGTCGGGGGGGAGGGCCGGGGAATGAGCAGTTCTTC. It is translated as CASSRRGGGPGNEQFF.

The V gene is TRBV14, the J gene TRBJ1-5; D gene uncertain. Germline V gives CDR1 SGHDN, CDR2 FVKESK. Trimming removed 0 bases at V and 5 bases at J, with 14 bases between. The CDR3 covers 16 residues. The CDR3 DNA follows: TGTGCCAGCAGCCAAGAAGTCCCCAGTTACCATCAGCCCCAGCATTTT. It codes for CASSQEVPSYHQPQHF.

V usage is TRBV5-1 and J usage is TRBJ2-3, with D possibly being TRBD2 (5 bases). The germline V gene encodes CDR1 SGHRS and CDR2 YFSETQ. The CDR3 is 16 residues long. Trimming removed 3 bases at V and 0 bases at J, with 14 bases between. The CDR3 sequence: CASSSERSSSTDTQYF. For the CDR3, the DNA is TGCGCCAGCAGCTCCGAGCGGTCCTCTAGCACAGATACGCAGTATTTT.

The genes are TRBV19 and TRBJ1-1, with D possibly matching TRBD1 (5 bases). Germline V gene lookup returns CDR1 LNHDA and CDR2 SQIVND (reference sequence). The CDR3 totals 18 residues. Trimming cost V 7 bases and J 1 base, with 25 bases left between them. In DNA form, the CDR3 reads TGTGCCAGTATAATGCGGGCGGGGAGGGGAGGGTCGAACACTGAAGCTTTCTTT. This translates into CASIMRAGRGGSNTEAFF.

The rearrangement uses TRBV7-9 and TRBJ2-5; TRBD2 matches 11 bases. The DNA end is more similar to TRBJ2-7, so the J call may be wrong. The V gene's germline CDR1 is SEHNR and CDR2 FQNEAQ (reference sequence). The CDR3 has 18 residues. The CDR3 sequence: CASSPALGLAGGRYEQYF. The CDR3 DNA follows: TGTGCCAGCAGCCCAGCATTGGGCTTAGCGGGAGGGCGGTACGAGCAGTACTTC.

The chain is built from TRBV11-3 and TRBJ2-3, with D hard to call. With 1 base removed from V and 1 base from J, the gap between germline ends came to 3 bases. Germline V gene lookup returns CDR1 SGHNT and CDR2 YENEEA. The CDR3 length is 13 residues. CDR3 loop: CASSLAGTDTQYF. CDR3 in DNA: TGTGCCAGCAGCTTAGCCGGCACAGATACGCAGTATTTT. Supplemented by reference TRBV11-3 and TRBJ2-3, the full variable domain reads EAGVVQSPRYKIIEKKQPVAFWCNPISGHNTLYWYLQNLGQGPELLIRYENEEAVDDSQLPKDRFSAERLKGVDSTLKIQPAELGDSAVYLCASSLAGTDTQYFGPGTRLTVL.

This chain uses TRBV7-9 with TRBJ2-7; 12 nucleotides match TRBD2. Germline V lookup: CDR1 SEHNR, CDR2 FQNEAQ (reference sequence). The CDR3 loop spans 16 amino acids. The V segment lost 3 bases and the J segment 4 bases; nucleotides outside the gene matches: 7. CDR3: CASSLVTSGRPYEQYF. DNA for the CDR3: TGTGCCAGCAGCTTGGTTACTAGCGGGAGGCCTTACGAGCAGTACTTC.

The chain links TRBV5-8 to TRBJ2-2; 8 bases agree with TRBD1. V lost 1 base and J lost 3; bases outside the gene matches: 5. CDR1 is SGHTS, CDR2 YDEGEE, per germline. The CDR3 is 16 amino acids. The CDR3 reads CASSLPGQGYTGELFF. CDR3 nucleotide sequence: TGTGCCAGCAGCTTGCCAGGACAGGGTTACACCGGGGAGCTGTTTTTT.